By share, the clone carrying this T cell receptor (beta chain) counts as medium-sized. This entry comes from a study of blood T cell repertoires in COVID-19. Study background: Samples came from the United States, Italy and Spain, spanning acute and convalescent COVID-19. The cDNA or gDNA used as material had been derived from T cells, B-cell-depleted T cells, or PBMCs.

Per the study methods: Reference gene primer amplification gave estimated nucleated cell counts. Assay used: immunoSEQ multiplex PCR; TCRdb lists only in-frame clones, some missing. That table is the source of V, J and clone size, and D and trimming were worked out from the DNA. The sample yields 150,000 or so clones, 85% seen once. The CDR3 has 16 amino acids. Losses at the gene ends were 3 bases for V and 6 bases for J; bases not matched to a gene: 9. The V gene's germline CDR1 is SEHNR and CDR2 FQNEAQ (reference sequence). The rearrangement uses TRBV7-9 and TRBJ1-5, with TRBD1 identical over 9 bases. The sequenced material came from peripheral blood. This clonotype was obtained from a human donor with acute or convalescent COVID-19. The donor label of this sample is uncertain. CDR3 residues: CASSFITGGVSQPQHF. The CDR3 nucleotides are TGTGCCAGCAGCTTTATAACAGGGGGCGTTTCTCAGCCCCAGCATTTT. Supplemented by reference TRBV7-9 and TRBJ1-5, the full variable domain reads DTGVSQNPRHKITKRGQNVTFRCDPISEHNRLYWYRQTLGQGPEFLTYFQNEAQLEKSRLLSDRFSAERPKGSFSTLEIQRTEQGDSAMYLCASSFITGGVSQPQHFGDGTRLSIL.